The following is a T cell receptor (beta chain) sequence with its context. Its specificity is unknown. CDR1 and CDR2 from the germline V gene are MDHEN and SYDVKM. CDR3 size: 15 residues. The V gene lost 6 bases and the J gene lost 6 bases, with 20 bases spanning the gap. The source of the sample is a study of CD4+ T cells in melanoma. The data were produced by immunoSEQ multiplex PCR, yet TCRdb's version contains in-frame clones alone and is incomplete. The sample yields 140,000 or so clones, around 90% seen once. Study results and limitations: In melanoma, neoantigen-specific CD4+ T cells reportedly differed in differentiation state.

The rearrangement joins TRBV28 to TRBJ1-1, with unresolved D. The receptor's source is a human donor with melanoma. CDR3 bases: TGTGCCAGCAGCTTAAATCCGGTGGGTGTCCCTGAAGCTTTCTTT. Encoded protein: CASSLNPVGVPEAFF.